This is a list of T cell receptor beta chains from one sample in a study of blood T cells in healthy people across ages. TCRdb fed the 5' RACE reads into MiXCR, producing one record per CDR3 protein. The data contain 800,000 or so distinct CDR3 sequences, approximately 67% of them singletons. Sequenced: blood. The origin of the receptors is a man aged 30-40 years in good health. Each CDR3 is given with its conserved first and last residue. D genes are given only for firm matches. A row's size may be missing; if present it is once, few, many or a size class.

cdr3_aa cdr3_nt j_call d_call clone_size v_call
CASSLVGRDTQYF TGTGCCAGCAGCTTAGTAGGGAGAGATACGCAGTATTTT TRBJ2-3 NA NA TRBV11-2
CASSLGGQTSNYGYTF TGTGCCAGCAGCTTAGGTGGACAGACAAGTAACTATGGCTACACCTTC TRBJ1-2 NA few TRBV7-9
CSAMRGFSYEQYF TGCAGTGCTATGCGGGGCTTCTCCTACGAGCAGTACTTC TRBJ2-7 NA NA TRBV20-1
CASSFSERQSQYF TGTGCCAGCAGCTTCTCCGAGCGCCAGTCCCAGTACTTC TRBJ2-5 NA few TRBV7-2
CAISGQGDGYTF TGTGCCATCAGTGGACAGGGGGATGGCTACACCTTC TRBJ1-2 TRBD1 NA TRBV10-3
CASSNGGGYGYTF TGTGCCAGCAGCAACGGGGGAGGTTATGGCTACACCTTC TRBJ1-2 NA many TRBV7-9
CASGSTGTTQYF TGTGCCAGCGGCTCGACAGGGACCACCCAGTACTTC TRBJ2-5 TRBD1 NA TRBV11-2
CASSPVDLGQGQYF TGTGCCAGCAGCCCCGTGGATTTGGGACAGGGGCAGTACTTC TRBJ2-5 TRBD1 NA TRBV12-3/TRBV12-4
CASREAGSEKLFF TGTGCCAGCAGAGAAGCAGGGAGCGAAAAACTGTTTTTT TRBJ1-4 NA NA TRBV28
CSARKDTFNEQFF TGCAGTGCTAGAAAGGACACCTTCAATGAGCAGTTCTTC TRBJ2-1 NA many TRBV20-1